This T cell receptor beta chain originates from a study of cytomegalovirus exposure and HLA in healthy donors. The PCR contained 60 Vbeta and 13 Jbeta primers. Profiling relied on immunoSEQ multiplex PCR, and the TCRdb table lists in-frame clones only, not all of them. The data contain about 31,000 clones, 65% to 75% of them singletons. This clone was seen a few times. Sequencing was done on a sample of PBMCs. This receptor was taken from a man in his fifties in good health and CMV-seropositive.

The chain's CDR3 is CASSHRRQGSYNEQFF. The CDR3 nucleotides are TGCGCCAGCAGCCACCGCCGACAGGGCTCCTACAATGAGCAGTTCTTC. The genes are TRBV4-1 and TRBJ2-1; 7 bases agree with TRBD1. This CDR3 spans 16 amino acids. V trimming: 3 bases; J trimming: 0 bases; junction bases outside the gene matches: 5. The V gene's germline CDR1 is MGHRA and CDR2 YSYEKL.